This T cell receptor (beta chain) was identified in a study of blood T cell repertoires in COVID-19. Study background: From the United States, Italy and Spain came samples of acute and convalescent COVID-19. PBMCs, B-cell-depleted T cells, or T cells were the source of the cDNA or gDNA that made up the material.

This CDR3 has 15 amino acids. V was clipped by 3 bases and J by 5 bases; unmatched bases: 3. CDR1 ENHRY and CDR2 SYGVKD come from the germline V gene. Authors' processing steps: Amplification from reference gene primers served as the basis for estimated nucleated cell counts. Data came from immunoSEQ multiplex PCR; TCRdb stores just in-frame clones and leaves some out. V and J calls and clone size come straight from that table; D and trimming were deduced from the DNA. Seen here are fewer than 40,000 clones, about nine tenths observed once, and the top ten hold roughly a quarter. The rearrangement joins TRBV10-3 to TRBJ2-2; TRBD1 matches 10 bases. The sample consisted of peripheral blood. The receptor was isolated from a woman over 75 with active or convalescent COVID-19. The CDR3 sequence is CAISDGTGETGELFF. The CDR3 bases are TGTGCCATCAGTGACGGGACAGGGGAAACCGGGGAGCTGTTTTTT.